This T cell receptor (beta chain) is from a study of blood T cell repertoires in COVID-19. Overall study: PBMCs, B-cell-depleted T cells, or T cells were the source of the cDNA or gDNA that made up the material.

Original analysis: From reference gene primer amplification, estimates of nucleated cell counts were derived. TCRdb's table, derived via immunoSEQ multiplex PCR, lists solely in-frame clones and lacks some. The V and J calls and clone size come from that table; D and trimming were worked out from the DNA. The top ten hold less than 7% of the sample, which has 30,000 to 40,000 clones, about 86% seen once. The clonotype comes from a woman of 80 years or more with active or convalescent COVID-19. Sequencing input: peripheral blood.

The CDR3 spells CASSQGEGNQPQHF. In nucleotides, the CDR3 is TGTGCCAGCTCACAGGGAGAGGGCAATCAGCCCCAGCATTTT. The genes are TRBV18 and TRBJ1-5; D not certain. Germline values: CDR1 KGHSH, CDR2 LQKENI. The V and J ends lost 4 bases and 2 bases respectively, with 9 bases between them. This CDR3 spans 14 amino acids.